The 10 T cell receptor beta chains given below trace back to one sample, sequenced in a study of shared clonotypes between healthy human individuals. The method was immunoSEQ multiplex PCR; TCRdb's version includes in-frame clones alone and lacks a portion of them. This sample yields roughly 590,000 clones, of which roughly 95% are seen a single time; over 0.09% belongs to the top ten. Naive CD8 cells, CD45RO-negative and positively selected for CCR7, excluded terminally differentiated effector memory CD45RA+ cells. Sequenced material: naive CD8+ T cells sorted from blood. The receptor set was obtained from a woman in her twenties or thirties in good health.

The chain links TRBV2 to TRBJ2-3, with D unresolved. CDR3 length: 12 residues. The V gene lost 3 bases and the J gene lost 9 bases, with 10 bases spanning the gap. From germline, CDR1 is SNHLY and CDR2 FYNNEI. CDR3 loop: CASSDLGETQYF. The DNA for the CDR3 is TGTGCCAGCAGTGACTTAGGAGAAACGCAGTATTTT.

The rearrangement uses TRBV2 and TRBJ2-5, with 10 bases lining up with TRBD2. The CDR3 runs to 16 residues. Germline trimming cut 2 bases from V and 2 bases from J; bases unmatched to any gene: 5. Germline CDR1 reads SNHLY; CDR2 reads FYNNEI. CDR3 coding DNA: TGTGCCAGCAGTGAATCTAGCGGGAGAAGTCAAGAGACCCAGTACTTC. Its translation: CASSESSGRSQETQYF.

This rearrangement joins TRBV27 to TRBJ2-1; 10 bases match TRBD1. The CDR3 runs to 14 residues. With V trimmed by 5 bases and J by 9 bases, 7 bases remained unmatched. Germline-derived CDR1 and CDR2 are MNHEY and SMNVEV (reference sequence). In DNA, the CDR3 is TGTGCCAGCAGTCCGGGACAGGGGCGTCGTGAGCAGTTCTTC. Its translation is CASSPGQGRREQFF.

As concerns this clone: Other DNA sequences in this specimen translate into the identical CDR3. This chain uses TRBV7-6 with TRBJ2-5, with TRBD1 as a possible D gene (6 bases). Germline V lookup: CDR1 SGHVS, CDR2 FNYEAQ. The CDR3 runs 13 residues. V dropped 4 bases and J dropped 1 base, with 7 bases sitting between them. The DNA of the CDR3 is TGTGCCAGCAGCTCGACAGGCCAAGAGACCCAGTACTTC. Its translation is CASSSTGQETQYF.

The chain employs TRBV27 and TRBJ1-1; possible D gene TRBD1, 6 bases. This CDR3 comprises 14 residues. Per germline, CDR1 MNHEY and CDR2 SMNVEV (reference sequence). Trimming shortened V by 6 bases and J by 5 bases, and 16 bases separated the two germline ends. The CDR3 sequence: CASRLSTGQTEAFF. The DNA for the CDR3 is TGTGCCAGCAGGCTTTCAACAGGGCAGACTGAAGCTTTCTTT.

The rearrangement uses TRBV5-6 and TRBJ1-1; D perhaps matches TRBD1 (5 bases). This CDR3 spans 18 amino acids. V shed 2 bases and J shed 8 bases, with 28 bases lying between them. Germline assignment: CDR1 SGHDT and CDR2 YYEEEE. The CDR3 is CASSFGTGHPTRGPEAFF. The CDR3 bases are TGTGCCAGCAGCTTCGGCACAGGCCATCCTACCAGAGGGCCCGAAGCTTTCTTT.

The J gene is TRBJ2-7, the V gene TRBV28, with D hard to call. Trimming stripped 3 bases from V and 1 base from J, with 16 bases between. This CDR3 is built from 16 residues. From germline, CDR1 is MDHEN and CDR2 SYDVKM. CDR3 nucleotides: TGTGCCAGCAGTTTGGGTCAGTTCTTACTTTCCTACGAGCAGTACTTC. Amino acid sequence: CASSLGQFLLSYEQYF.

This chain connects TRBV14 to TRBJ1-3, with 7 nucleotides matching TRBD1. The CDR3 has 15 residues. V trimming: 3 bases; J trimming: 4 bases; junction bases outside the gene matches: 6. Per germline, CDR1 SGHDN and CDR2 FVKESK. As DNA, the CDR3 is TGTGCCAGCAGCCACACAGGGGAATCGGGAAACACCATATATTTT. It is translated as CASSHTGESGNTIYF.

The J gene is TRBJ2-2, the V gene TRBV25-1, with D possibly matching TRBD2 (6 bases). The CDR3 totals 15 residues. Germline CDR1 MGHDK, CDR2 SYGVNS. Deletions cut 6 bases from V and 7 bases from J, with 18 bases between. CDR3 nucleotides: TGTGCCAGCAGCCACAGTCCCCCGGGGGTCGGGGAGCTGTTTTTT. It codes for CASSHSPPGVGELFF. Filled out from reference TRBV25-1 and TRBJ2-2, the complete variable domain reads EADIYQTPRYLVIGTGKKITLECSQTMGHDKMYWYQQDPGMELHLIHYSYGVNSTEKGDLSSESTVSRIRTEHFPLTLESARPSHTSQYLCASSHSPPGVGELFFGEGSRLTVL.

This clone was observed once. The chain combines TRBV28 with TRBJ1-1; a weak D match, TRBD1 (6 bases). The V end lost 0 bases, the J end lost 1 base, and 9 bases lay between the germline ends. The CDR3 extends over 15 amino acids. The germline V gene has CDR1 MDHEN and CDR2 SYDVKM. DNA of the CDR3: TGTGCCAGCAGTTTATGGGGGGCCGAGAACACTGAAGCTTTCTTT. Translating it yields CASSLWGAENTEAFF.